The entry below describes one TCR beta chain. The method was immunoSEQ multiplex PCR; TCRdb's version includes in-frame clones alone and lacks a portion of them. The table lists 200,000 to 250,000 clones, 84% of them singletons. The sample belongs to a study of blood T cell repertoires in COVID-19. Looking at the study overall: Spain, Italy and the United States supplied samples that represented acute and convalescent COVID-19.

CDR3 length: 14 residues. The ends lost 0 bases at V and 8 bases at J; junction bases unmatched: 2. Germline V CDR1 and CDR2: SGHAT, FQNNGV. Study members were between about 18 and 90 years old and lived in approximately 25 US regions. Cohort 3 recovery required two negative PCRs, clearance, or symptom resolution. Sequencing was performed on PBMCs or T cells enriched from blood (not recorded which). The chain carries TRBV11-2 and TRBJ2-1, with 9 bases fitting TRBD1. The clonotype originates from a man aged 60-69 years who had recovered from COVID-19. The CDR3 loop is CASSLEQGADEQFF. Written as DNA, the CDR3 is TGTGCCAGCAGCTTAGAACAGGGGGCAGATGAGCAGTTCTTC.